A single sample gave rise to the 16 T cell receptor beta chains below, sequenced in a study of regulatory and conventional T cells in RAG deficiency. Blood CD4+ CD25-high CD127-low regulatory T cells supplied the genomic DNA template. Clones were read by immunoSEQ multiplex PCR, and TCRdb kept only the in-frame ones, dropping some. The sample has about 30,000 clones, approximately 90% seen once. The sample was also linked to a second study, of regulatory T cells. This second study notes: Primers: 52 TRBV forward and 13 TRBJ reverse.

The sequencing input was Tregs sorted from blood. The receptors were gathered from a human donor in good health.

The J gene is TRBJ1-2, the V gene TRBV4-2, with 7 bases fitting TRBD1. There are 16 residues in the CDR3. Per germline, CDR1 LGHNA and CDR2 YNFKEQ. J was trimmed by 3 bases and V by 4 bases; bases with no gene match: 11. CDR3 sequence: CASSPPGRQGDYGYTF. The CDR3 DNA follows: TGTGCCAGCAGCCCCCCAGGGCGACAGGGTGACTATGGCTACACCTTC.

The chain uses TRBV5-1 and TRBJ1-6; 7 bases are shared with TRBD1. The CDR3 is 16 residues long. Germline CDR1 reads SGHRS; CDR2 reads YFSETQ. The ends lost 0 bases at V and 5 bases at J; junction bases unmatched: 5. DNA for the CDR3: TGCGCCAGCAGCTTGGGGGGACAGAACCATAATTCACCCCTCCACTTT. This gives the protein CASSLGGQNHNSPLHF. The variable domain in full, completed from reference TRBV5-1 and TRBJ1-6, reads KAGVTQTPRYLIKTRGQQVTLSCSPISGHRSVSWYQQTPGQGLQFLFEYFSETQRNKGNFPGRFSGRQFSNSRSEMNVSTLELGDSALYLCASSLGGQNHNSPLHFGNGTRLTVT.

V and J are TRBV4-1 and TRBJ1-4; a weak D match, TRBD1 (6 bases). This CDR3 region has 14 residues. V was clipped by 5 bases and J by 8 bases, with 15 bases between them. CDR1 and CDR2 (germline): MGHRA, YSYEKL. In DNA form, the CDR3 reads TGCGCCAGCAGCTCCCGGGGGGGCGGGGAAAAACTGTTTTTT. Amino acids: CASSSRGGGEKLFF.

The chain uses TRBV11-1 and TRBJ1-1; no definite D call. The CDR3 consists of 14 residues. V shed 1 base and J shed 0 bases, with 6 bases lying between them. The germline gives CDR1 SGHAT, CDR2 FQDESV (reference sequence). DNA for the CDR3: TGTGCCAGCAGCTTAGGCACCGTGAACACTGAAGCTTTCTTT. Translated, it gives CASSLGTVNTEAFF.

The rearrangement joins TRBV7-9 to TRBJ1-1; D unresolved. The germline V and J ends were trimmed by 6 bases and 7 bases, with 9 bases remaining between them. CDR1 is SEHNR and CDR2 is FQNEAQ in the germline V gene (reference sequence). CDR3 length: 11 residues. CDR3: CASSRIYEAFF. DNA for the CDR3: TGTGCCAGCAGTCGGATTTATGAAGCTTTCTTT.

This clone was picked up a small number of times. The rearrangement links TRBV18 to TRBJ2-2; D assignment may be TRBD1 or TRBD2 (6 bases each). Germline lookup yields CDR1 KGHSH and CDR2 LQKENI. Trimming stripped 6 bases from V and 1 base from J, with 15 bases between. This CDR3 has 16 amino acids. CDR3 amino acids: CASSGSGGRNTGELFF. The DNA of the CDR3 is TGTGCCAGCTCCGGTTCCGGGGGCAGGAACACCGGGGAGCTGTTTTTT.

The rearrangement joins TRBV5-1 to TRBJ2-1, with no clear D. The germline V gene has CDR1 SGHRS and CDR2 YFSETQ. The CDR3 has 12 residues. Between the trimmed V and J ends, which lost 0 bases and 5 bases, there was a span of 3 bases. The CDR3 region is CASSLVHNEQFF. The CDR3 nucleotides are TGCGCCAGCAGCTTGGTACACAATGAGCAGTTCTTC.

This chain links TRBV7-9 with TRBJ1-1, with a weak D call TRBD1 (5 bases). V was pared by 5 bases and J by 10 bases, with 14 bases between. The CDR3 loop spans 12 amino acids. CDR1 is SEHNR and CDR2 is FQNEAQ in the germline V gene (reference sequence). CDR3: CASSPSGQGAFF. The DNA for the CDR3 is TGTGCCAGCAGCCCATCCGGTCAGGGAGCTTTCTTT. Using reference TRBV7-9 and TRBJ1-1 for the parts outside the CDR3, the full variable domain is DTGVSQNPRHKITKRGQNVTFRCDPISEHNRLYWYRQTLGQGPEFLTYFQNEAQLEKSRLLSDRFSAERPKGSFSTLEIQRTEQGDSAMYLCASSPSGQGAFFGQGTRLTVV.

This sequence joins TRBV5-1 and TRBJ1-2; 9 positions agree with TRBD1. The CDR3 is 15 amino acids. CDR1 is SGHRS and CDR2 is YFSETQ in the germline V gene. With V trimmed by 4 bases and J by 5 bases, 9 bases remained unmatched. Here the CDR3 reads CASSPSFDRGYGYTF. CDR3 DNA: TGCGCCAGCAGCCCCAGTTTTGACAGGGGGTATGGCTACACCTTC.

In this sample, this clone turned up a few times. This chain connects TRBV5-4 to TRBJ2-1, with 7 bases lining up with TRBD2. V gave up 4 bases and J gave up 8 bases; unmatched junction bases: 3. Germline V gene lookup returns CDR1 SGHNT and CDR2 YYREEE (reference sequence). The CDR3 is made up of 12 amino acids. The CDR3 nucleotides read TGTGCCAGCAGCCCTACTAGCGATGAGCAGTTCTTC. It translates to CASSPTSDEQFF.

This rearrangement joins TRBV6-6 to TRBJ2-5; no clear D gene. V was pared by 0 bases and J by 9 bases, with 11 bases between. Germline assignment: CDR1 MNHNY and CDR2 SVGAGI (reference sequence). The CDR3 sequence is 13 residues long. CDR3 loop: CASSYSPLLAQYF. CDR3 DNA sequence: TGTGCCAGCAGTTACTCCCCCCTTTTGGCCCAGTACTTC.

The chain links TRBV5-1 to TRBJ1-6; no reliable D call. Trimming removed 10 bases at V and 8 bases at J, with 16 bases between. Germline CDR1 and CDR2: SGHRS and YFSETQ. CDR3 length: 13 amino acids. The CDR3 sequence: CASMSNSDSPLHF. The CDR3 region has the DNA TGCGCCTCTATGAGCAATTCGGATTCACCCCTCCACTTT. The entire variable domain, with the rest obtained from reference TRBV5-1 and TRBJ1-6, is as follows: KAGVTQTPRYLIKTRGQQVTLSCSPISGHRSVSWYQQTPGQGLQFLFEYFSETQRNKGNFPGRFSGRQFSNSRSEMNVSTLELGDSALYLCASMSNSDSPLHFGNGTRLTVT.

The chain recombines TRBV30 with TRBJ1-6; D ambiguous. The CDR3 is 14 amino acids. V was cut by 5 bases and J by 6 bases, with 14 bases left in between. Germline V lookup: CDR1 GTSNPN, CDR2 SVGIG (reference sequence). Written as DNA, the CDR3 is TGTGCCTGGGGGTCTGAGGTAATTAATTCACCCCTCCACTTT. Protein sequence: CAWGSEVINSPLHF.

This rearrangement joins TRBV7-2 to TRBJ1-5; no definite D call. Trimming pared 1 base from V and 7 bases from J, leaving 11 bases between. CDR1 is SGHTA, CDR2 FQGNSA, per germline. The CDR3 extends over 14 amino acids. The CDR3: CASSLVGGRQPQHF. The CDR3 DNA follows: TGTGCCAGCAGCTTAGTGGGTGGGCGACAGCCCCAGCATTTT. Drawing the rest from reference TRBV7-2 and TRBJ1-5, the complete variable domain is GAGVSQSPSNKVTEKGKDVELRCDPISGHTALYWYRQSLGQGLEFLIYFQGNSAPDKSGLPSDRFSAERTGGSVSTLTIQRTQQEDSAVYLCASSLVGGRQPQHFGDGTRLSIL.

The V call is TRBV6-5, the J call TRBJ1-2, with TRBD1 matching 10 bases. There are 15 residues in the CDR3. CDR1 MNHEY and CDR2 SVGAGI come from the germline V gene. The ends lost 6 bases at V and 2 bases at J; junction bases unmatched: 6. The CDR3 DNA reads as TGTGCCAGCAGCGGGACAGGGGTTAGGAACTATGGCTACACCTTC. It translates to CASSGTGVRNYGYTF.

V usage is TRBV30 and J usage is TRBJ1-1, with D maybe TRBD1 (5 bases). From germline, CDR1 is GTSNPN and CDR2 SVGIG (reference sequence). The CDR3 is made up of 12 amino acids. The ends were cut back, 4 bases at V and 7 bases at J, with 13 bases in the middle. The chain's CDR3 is CAWTLPGLEAFF. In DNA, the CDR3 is TGTGCCTGGACCTTACCGGGACTTGAAGCTTTCTTT.